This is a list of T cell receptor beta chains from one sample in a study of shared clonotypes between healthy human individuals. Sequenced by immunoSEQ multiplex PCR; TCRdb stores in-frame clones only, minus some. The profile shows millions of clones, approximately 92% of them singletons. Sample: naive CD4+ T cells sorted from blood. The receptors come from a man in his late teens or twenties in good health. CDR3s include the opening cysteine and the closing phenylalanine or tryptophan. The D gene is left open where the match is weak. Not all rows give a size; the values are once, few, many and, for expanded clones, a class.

TGTGCCAGCAGCTTAGACAGGGGCGTATACGAGCAGTACTTC CASSLDRGVYEQYF 14 . TRBV7-9 TRBD1 TRBJ2-7
TGTGCCAGCTCACAGCGGGACGGAAGCTCCTACGAGCAGTACTTC CASSQRDGSSYEQYF 15 . TRBV18 TRBD2 TRBJ2-7
TGTGCCAGTACGGGACAGGGGGCCAACGAGCAGTACTTC CASTGQGANEQYF 13 . TRBV6-6 TRBD1 TRBJ2-7
TGTGCCAGCAGCCCCCGGGTAGCGAACACAGCTTACAATGAGCAGTTCTTC CASSPRVANTAYNEQFF 17 . TRBV7-2 . TRBJ2-1
TGTGCCAGCAGCTCCCCCGGGACTAGAACGTCCGGGGAGCTGTTTTTT CASSSPGTRTSGELFF 16 . TRBV7-9 TRBD2 TRBJ2-2
TGCAGCGTTGAAGACAGGGGGAACACTGAAGCTTTCTTT CSVEDRGNTEAFF 13 few TRBV29-1 . TRBJ1-1
TGTGCCTGGAGTCCAAGAGGATTGGGACAGGGGTATAATTCACCCCTCCACTTT CAWSPRGLGQGYNSPLHF 18 . TRBV30 TRBD1 TRBJ1-6
TGTGCCAGCTCACCACTAACAGGGGAATACGAGCAGTACTTC CASSPLTGEYEQYF 14 . TRBV18 TRBD1 TRBJ2-7
TGTGCCAGCTCACCCCCGGGACAGCTAAACTATGGCTACACCTTC CASSPPGQLNYGYTF 15 . TRBV18 TRBD1 TRBJ1-2
TGCAGCGTGGGACAGGGCCACATTCAGTACTTC CSVGQGHIQYF 11 . TRBV29-1 TRBD1 TRBJ2-4
TGTGCCAGCAGTTCGAGAAGGACAGCTCTTGGCCCGGAGCTGTTTTTT CASSSRRTALGPELFF 16 . TRBV27 . TRBJ2-2
TGCGCCAGCAGCCAAGGGAACAGGGGGGAGAACACCGGGGAGCTGTTTTTT CASSQGNRGENTGELFF 17 . TRBV4-1 TRBD1 TRBJ2-2
TGCGCCAGCAGCCAAGAGACCTACAGGGACCCCTACGAGCAGTACTTC CASSQETYRDPYEQYF 16 . TRBV4-3 . TRBJ2-7
TGTGCCAGTAGTATAGGGGGTAGATCGAGGCCGAACACTGAAGCTTTCTTT CASSIGGRSRPNTEAFF 17 . TRBV19 . TRBJ1-1
TGTGCCAGCCGTAGGGGGGAGGCAACTAATGAAAAACTGTTTTTT CASRRGEATNEKLFF 15 . TRBV28 . TRBJ1-4
TGCGCCAGCAGCTTGGATTTAGGCGATCCTAATCAGCCCCAGCATTTT CASSLDLGDPNQPQHF 16 once TRBV5-1 . TRBJ1-5
TGTGCCAGCAGTCTGGAAGCCGGGACTGGTGGCTACACCTTC CASSLEAGTGGYTF 14 . TRBV27 . TRBJ1-2
TGCGCCAGCAGCTTGGCAGGGATTGGCGACGAGCAGTACTTC CASSLAGIGDEQYF 14 . TRBV5-1 . TRBJ2-7
TGCGCCAGCAGCGATACCGGGACAGGGGGGCACGAGCAGTACTTC CASSDTGTGGHEQYF 15 . TRBV5-1 TRBD1 TRBJ2-7
TGCGCCAGCAGCACAAGCGGGAGTCGCACAGATACGCAGTATTTT CASSTSGSRTDTQYF 15 . TRBV5-1 TRBD2 TRBJ2-3
TGTGCCTGGGACGCCCGACGGACTAGCGGGACCCAAGAGACCCAGTACTTC CAWDARRTSGTQETQYF 17 . TRBV30 TRBD2 TRBJ2-5
TGTGCCAGCAGTTTCAGCACAGATACGCAGTATTTT CASSFSTDTQYF 12 . TRBV28 . TRBJ2-3
TGTGCCAGCAGCTCCCCAGGGGGTTGGAACACCGGGGAGCTGTTTTTT CASSSPGGWNTGELFF 16 . TRBV7-2 TRBD1 TRBJ2-2
TGTGCCTGGAGCGCGGACAGGGGTTGGGAAAAACTGTTTTTT CAWSADRGWEKLFF 14 . TRBV30 TRBD1 TRBJ1-4
TGTGCCAGCAGCTTAGGGGGTACCATCATGAACACTGAAGCTTTCTTT CASSLGGTIMNTEAFF 16 . TRBV7-2 . TRBJ1-1
TGTGCCATCAGTGCTACCGGGACAGGGGTAAACACTGAAGCTTTCTTT CAISATGTGVNTEAFF 16 . TRBV10-3 TRBD1 TRBJ1-1
TGTGCCAGCAGTTCGGGACAGGGGGGATCTGAAGCTTTCTTT CASSSGQGGSEAFF 14 . TRBV28 TRBD1 TRBJ1-1
TGTGCCAGCATCCCTTTCGGGCCCAGCACAGATACGCAGTATTTT CASIPFGPSTDTQYF 15 . TRBV5-6 . TRBJ2-3
TGTGCCAGTTCGGGAGGGGGCAGTACCGGGGAGCTGTTTTTT CASSGGGSTGELFF 14 . TRBV19 . TRBJ2-2
TGTGCCAGCAGGACAGGGCGGGACACCGGGGAGCTGTTTTTT CASRTGRDTGELFF 14 . TRBV2 TRBD1 TRBJ2-2
TGCGCCAGCAGCCAGGACAGGGGGGCCCTTAATGAGCAGTTCTTC CASSQDRGALNEQFF 15 . TRBV5-1 TRBD1 TRBJ2-1
TGTGCCAGCAAAGCCCGCCGGGACCCCTACGAGCAGTACTTC CASKARRDPYEQYF 14 once TRBV2 . TRBJ2-7
TGTGCCAGCAGTGAAGGGGGGGCCGGGGAGACCCAGTACTTC CASSEGGAGETQYF 14 . TRBV6-1 . TRBJ2-5
TGTGCCAGCAGCTTGGGCGGGACAATCAATGGAAACACCATATATTTT CASSLGGTINGNTIYF 16 . TRBV5-4 . TRBJ1-3
TGCGCCAGCAGCCAATCCCGGGCGGGACTAGCCAACTCCTACGAGCAGTACTTC CASSQSRAGLANSYEQYF 18 . TRBV4-3 TRBD2 TRBJ2-7
TGTGCCACCAATGACCGCGGCAGGGGAATCTACGAGCAGTACTTC CATNDRGRGIYEQYF 15 . TRBV18 . TRBJ2-7
TGTGCCCCTCTGCCCCGGGACAGGGGTTTCCGGAGCGGGAGTCCGGCCAAAAACATTCAGTACTTC CAPLPRDRGFRSGSPAKNIQYF 22 . TRBV21-1 . TRBJ2-4
TGTGCCAGCAGAAGGGGCGTAGTGGAGACCCAGTACTTC CASRRGVVETQYF 13 . TRBV28 . TRBJ2-5
TGTGCCAGTAGTTACCAATATCAGCCCCAGCATTTT CASSYQYQPQHF 12 . TRBV19 . TRBJ1-5
TGTGCCAGTAGAATCGGGCCCAACACCTACGAGCAGTACTTC CASRIGPNTYEQYF 14 . TRBV19 . TRBJ2-7
TGTGCCAGCAGCTTGCAGGGTAGCTCCTACAATGAGCAGTTCTTC CASSLQGSSYNEQFF 15 . TRBV7-9 . TRBJ2-1
TGTGCCAGCAGTTTAGGGCCTATGAACACTGAAGCTTTCTTT CASSLGPMNTEAFF 14 . TRBV11-3 . TRBJ1-1
TGTGCCAGCAGTGAAGCGATTCGGCAGGGGGCGAGCACTGAAGCTTTCTTT CASSEAIRQGASTEAFF 17 . TRBV6-1 TRBD1 TRBJ1-1
TGTGCCAGCTCACAGGACAGGGTGGCTGAAGCTTTCTTT CASSQDRVAEAFF 13 . TRBV18 TRBD1 TRBJ1-1
TGTGCCTGGAGTCTCCGGGACAGGGCGAGCTTC CAWSLRDRASF 11 . TRBV30 TRBD1 TRBJ2-7
TGTGCCAGCTCACCAGGACGGGAGAGAGAGACCCAGTACTTC CASSPGRERETQYF 14 . TRBV18 . TRBJ2-5
TGTGCCAGCAGCTTAGATTTTGGGGTGTCCAAGGTCTATGGCTACACCTTC CASSLDFGVSKVYGYTF 17 . TRBV7-2 . TRBJ1-2
TGTGCCAGCAGCTTATCCGGGGGCGGAGCGGTCACGGGTGAGCAGTTCTTC CASSLSGGGAVTGEQFF 17 . TRBV7-6 . TRBJ2-1
TGTGCCAGCACCTTACAGGGGTTCAGAGGAATGAACACTGAAGCTTTCTTT CASTLQGFRGMNTEAFF 17 . TRBV11-2 TRBD1 TRBJ1-1
TGTGCCAGCAGCTTGATGGCAGGCGGGAACACTGAAGCTTTCTTT CASSLMAGGNTEAFF 15 . TRBV5-4 . TRBJ1-1
TGTGCAAGTCGCTTAGCGCGTGGGAACACAGATACGCAGTATTTT CASRLARGNTDTQYF 15 . TRBV12-2 . TRBJ2-3
TGTGCCAGCAGGCCCCCGGCGGGAGGGCTCACAGATACGCAGTATTTT CASRPPAGGLTDTQYF 16 . TRBV2 TRBD2 TRBJ2-3
TGTGCCAGCAGCTCACGGGACAGGTCCCGGAACACTGAAGCTTTCTTT CASSSRDRSRNTEAFF 16 few TRBV11-2 TRBD1 TRBJ1-1
TGTGCTAGCAGCTCGGGGCTCAACACTGAAGCTTTCTTT CASSSGLNTEAFF 13 few TRBV7-7 . TRBJ1-1
TGTGCCAGCAGTCCTCGGAGGGCCAGTAATGAGCAGTTCTTC CASSPRRASNEQFF 14 . TRBV27 . TRBJ2-1
TGTGCCAGCAGTTTCCCCCCCGCCGGCCGTTTCGGGAATTCACCCCTCCACTTT CASSFPPAGRFGNSPLHF 18 . TRBV28 . TRBJ1-6